A selection of T cell receptor beta chains follows, all from one sample in a study of blood T cell repertoires in COVID-19. Data came from immunoSEQ multiplex PCR; TCRdb stores just in-frame clones and leaves some out. The sample lists 240,000 or so clones; approximately 90% were seen once. Specimen: PBMCs or T cells enriched from blood (not recorded which). These receptors originate from a man between 50 and 59 years old who had been exposed to COVID-19. CDR3s include the opening cysteine and the closing phenylalanine or tryptophan.

TRBJ1-5 | TRBV20-1 | CSASTGGGGNQPQHF
TRBJ2-2 | TRBV4-1 | CASSQPAGGTGELFF
TRBJ2-5 | TRBV30 | CAWSVVAQETQYF
TRBJ2-1 | TRBV11-3 | CASSLDPIANEQFF
TRBJ2-5 | TRBV10-2 | CATRRGRLETQYF
TRBJ2-3 | TRBV5-4 | CASSPTGVTDTQYF
TRBJ2-1 | TRBV3-1/TRBV3-2 | CASSQGLADYNEQFF
TRBJ1-2 | TRBV5-1 | CASSLGTGVRGYTF
TRBJ2-1 | TRBV6-5 | CASSYSGAYEQFF
TRBJ1-6 | TRBV7-2 | CASSPGTGYNSPLHF
TRBJ2-3 | TRBV5-1 | CASSLAPGTDTQYF
TRBJ1-6 | TRBV2 | CASRAWGTGTLGSPLHF
TRBJ2-1 | TRBV5-1 | CASSTTPLNQQFF
TRBJ1-4 | TRBV28 | CASSLLDGTANEKLFF
TRBJ1-3 | TRBV25-1 | CASRDSTGFGNTIYF
TRBJ1-1 | TRBV5-1 | CASSLVGGGDTEAFF
TRBJ2-2 | TRBV7-9 | CASSLADRPGELFF
TRBJ1-1 | TRBV3-1/TRBV3-2 | CASSQDHGGGEAFF
TRBJ1-1 | TRBV4-2 | CASSLYHGQNTEAFF
TRBJ1-1 | TRBV9 | CASSARGGEGGTEAFF
TRBJ2-2 | TRBV19 | CASSTTGENTGELFF
TRBJ2-3 | TRBV5-6 | CASRGTSGGSSTDTQYF
TRBJ2-6 | TRBV27 | CASSSRDPGQGGSGANVLTF
TRBJ1-1 | TRBV7-8 | CASSTPGQGGMNTEAFF
TRBJ1-2 | TRBV19 | CASSGQGGYGYTF
TRBJ1-1 | TRBV27 | CASSLTGGAEYDTEAFF
TRBJ2-1 | TRBV11-2 | CASSLRTSGVYNEQFF
TRBJ1-6 | TRBV5-6 | CASSIGQYSPLHF
TRBJ1-1 | TRBV5-1 | CASSGETGNTEAFF
TRBJ1-4 | TRBV6-5 | CASSYAGVEKLFF
TRBJ2-2 | TRBV20-1 | CSASVRDTGELFF
TRBJ1-2 | TRBV6-5 | CASSYLLGHTNYGYTF
TRBJ1-2 | TRBV6-5 | CASSRQGLGYTF
TRBJ2-1 | TRBV4-1 | CASSWGRGFYNEQFF
TRBJ2-7 | TRBV5-1 | CASRSRPGSYEQYF